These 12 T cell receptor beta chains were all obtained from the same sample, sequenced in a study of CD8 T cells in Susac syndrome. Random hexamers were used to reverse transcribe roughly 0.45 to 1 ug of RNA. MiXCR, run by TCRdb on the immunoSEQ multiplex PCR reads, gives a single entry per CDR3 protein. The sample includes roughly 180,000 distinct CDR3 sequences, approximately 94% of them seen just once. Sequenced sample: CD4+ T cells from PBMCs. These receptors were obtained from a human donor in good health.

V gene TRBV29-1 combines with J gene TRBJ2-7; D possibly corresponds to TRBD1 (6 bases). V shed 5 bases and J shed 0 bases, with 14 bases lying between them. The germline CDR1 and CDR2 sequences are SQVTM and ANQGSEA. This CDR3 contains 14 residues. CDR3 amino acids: CSVLGTTDSYEQYF. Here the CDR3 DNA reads TGCAGCGTTCTGGGGACAACCGACTCCTACGAGCAGTACTTC.

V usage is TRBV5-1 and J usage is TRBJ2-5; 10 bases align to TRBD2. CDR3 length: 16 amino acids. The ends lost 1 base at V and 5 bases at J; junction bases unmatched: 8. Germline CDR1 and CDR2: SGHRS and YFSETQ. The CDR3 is CASSLSVAGGGETQYF. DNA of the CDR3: TGCGCCAGCAGCTTGTCGGTAGCGGGAGGAGGGGAGACCCAGTACTTC.

CDR3 loop: CASSLDVGGMQFF. The CDR3, as DNA: TGTGCCAGCAGCTTAGATGTTGGTGGGATGCAGTTCTTC. This chain links TRBV11-2 with TRBJ2-1; D not resolved. Between the trimmed V and J ends, which lost 0 bases and 12 bases, there was a span of 12 bases. In germline, CDR1 is SGHAT, CDR2 FQNNGV. CDR3 length: 13 residues.

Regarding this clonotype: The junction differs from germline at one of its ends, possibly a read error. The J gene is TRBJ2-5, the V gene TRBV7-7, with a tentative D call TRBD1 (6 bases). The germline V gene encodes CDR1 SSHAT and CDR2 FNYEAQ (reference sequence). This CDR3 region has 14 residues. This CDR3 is CASSTDRYQETQYF. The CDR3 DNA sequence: TGTGCTAGCAGCACTGACAGGTACCAAGAGACCCAGTACTTC.

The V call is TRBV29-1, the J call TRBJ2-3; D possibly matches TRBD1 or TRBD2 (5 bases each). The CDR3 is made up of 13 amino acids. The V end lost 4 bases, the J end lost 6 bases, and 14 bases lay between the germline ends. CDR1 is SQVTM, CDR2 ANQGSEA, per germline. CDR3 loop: CSVGIGTRDTQYF. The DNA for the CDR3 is TGCAGCGTTGGAATAGGGACCCGGGATACGCAGTATTTT.

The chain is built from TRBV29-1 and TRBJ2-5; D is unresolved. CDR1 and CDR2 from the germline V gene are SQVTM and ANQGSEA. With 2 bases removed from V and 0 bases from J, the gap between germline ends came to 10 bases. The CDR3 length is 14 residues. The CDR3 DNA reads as TGCAGCGTTGAAAAAGAGTGGAACCAAGAGACCCAGTACTTC. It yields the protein CSVEKEWNQETQYF.

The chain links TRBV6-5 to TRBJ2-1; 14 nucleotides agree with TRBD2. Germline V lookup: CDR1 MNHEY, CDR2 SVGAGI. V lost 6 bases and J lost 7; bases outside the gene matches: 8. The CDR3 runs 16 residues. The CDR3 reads CASSSSGTSGRNEQFF. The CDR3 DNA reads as TGTGCCAGCAGCTCCTCCGGGACTAGCGGGAGAAATGAGCAGTTCTTC.

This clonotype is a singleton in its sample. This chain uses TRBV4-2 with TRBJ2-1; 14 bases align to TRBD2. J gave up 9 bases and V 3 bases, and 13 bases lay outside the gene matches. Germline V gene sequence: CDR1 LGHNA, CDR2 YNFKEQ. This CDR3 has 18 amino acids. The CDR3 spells CASSHPNPGTSGSSEQFF. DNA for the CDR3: TGTGCCAGCAGCCACCCCAACCCCGGGACTAGCGGGAGTTCTGAGCAGTTCTTC.

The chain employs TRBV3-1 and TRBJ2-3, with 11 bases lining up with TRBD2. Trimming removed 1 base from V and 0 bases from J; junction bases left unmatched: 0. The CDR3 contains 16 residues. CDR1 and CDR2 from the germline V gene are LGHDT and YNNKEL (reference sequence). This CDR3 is CASSQGTSGSTDTQYF. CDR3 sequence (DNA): TGTGCCAGCAGCCAAGGGACTAGCGGGAGCACAGATACGCAGTATTTT.

The DNA for the CDR3 is TGTGCCAGCAGCCAGACTAGCACCTCGAACACCGGGGAGCTGTTTTTT. Translation gives CASSQTSTSNTGELFF. This chain connects TRBV7-3 to TRBJ2-2; 7 nucleotides align to TRBD2. V gave up 5 bases and J gave up 0 bases; unmatched junction bases: 6. CDR3 length: 16 amino acids. From germline, CDR1 is SGHTA and CDR2 FQGTGA. Complete variable domain (other parts from reference TRBV7-3 and TRBJ2-2): GAGVSQTPSNKVTEKGKYVELRCDPISGHTALYWYRQSLGQGPEFLIYFQGTGAADDSGLPNDRFFAVRPEGSVSTLKIQRTERGDSAVYLCASSQTSTSNTGELFFGEGSRLTVL.

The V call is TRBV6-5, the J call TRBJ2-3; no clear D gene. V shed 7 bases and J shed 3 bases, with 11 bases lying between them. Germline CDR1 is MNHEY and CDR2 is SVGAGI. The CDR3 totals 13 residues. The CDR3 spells CASTQAGTDTQYF. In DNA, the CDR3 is TGTGCCAGCACCCAGGCCGGGACAGATACGCAGTATTTT.

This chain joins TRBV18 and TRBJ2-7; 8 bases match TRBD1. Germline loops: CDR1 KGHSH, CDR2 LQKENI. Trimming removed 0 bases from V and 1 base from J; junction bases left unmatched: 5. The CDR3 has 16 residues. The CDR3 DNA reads TGTGCCAGCTCACCACCAGTTACAGGGGGATCCTACGAGCAGTACTTC. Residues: CASSPPVTGGSYEQYF.